This T cell receptor beta chain was captured in a study of glioma-infiltrating T cells. The V and J ends lost 7 bases and 3 bases, in that order; junction bases with no gene match: 9. CDR1 MNHNS and CDR2 SASEGT come from the germline V gene. This CDR3 region has 14 residues. As concerns this clonotype: Its matching antigen is unknown. The final CDR3 position lacks the conserved phenylalanine or tryptophan, pointing to a likely read error.

TCR alpha and beta CDR3 regions were amplified from RNA using iRepertoire nested multiplex PCR. TCRdb redid the calling of the multiplex PCR reads with MiXCR, one entry per CDR3 protein. This sample carries 300,000 to 450,000 distinct CDR3 sequences, 41% of them seen once, and the ten largest clones take 12%. Study-wide results and caveats: Very few CDR3 sequences were shared between tissue and blood.

The clonotype originates from a human donor with low-grade glioma or glioblastoma, undergoing nonglioma brain surgery, or in good health (not recorded which). The gene calls are TRBV6-1 and TRBJ2-7; 7 bases are a match to TRBD2. Sequences were obtained from glioma tissue, nonneoplastic brain tissue, or PBMCs (not recorded which). The CDR3 is CASTNTGLLYEQYP. Written as DNA, the CDR3 is TGTGCCAGCACCAACACGGGACTACTCTACGAGCAGTACCCC.